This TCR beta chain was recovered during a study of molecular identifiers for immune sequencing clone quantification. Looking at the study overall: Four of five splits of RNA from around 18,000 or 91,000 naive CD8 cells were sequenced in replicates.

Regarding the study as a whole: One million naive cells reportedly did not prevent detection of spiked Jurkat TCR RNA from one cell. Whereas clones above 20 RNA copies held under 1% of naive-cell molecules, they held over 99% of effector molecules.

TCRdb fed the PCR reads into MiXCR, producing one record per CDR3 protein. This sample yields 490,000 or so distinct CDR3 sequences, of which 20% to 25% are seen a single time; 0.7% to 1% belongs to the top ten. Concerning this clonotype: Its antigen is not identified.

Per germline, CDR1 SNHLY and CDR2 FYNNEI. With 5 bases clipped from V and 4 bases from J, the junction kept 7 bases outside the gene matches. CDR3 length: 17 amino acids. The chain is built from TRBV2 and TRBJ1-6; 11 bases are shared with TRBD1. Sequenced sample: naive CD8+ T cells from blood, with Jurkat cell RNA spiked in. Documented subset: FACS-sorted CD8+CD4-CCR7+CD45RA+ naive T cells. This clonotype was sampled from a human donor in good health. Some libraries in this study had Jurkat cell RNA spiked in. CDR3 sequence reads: CASSRRDRGIYNSPLHF. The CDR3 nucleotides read TGTGCCAGCAGTCGCCGGGACAGGGGGATTTATAATTCACCCCTCCACTTT. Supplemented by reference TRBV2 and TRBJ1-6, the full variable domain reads EPEVTQTPSHQVTQMGQEVILRCVPISNHLYFYWYRQILGQKVEFLVSFYNNEISEKSEIFDDQFSVERPDGSNFTLKIRSTKLEDSAMYFCASSRRDRGIYNSPLHFGNGTRLTVT.